This TCR beta chain appears in the sequencing data of a study of radiation and T cells in renal cell carcinoma (TCRdb year 2020). With respect to the entire study: The samples were obtained from a clinical trial, where primary renal cell carcinomas were treated with 15 Gy stereotactic body radiation therapy and then removed by nephrectomy 4 weeks afterward. In the 55 or so samples combined, several million unique CDR3 nucleotide sequences were found, encoding 2.5 million or so unique CDR3 amino acid sequences. A total of 50 to 60 samples underwent TCR beta sequencing, made up of roughly 26 tumors and about 27 peripheral blood samples. Overall study outcomes, separate from this receptor: Dynamics of the blood repertoire were not tracked past 4 weeks after treatment. With a single-armed trial design, the study had no way to address how radiation dose or scheduling affects the TCR repertoire. No pretreatment tumor biopsies were available, so the baseline intratumoral presence of clonotypes could not be determined. Top tumor clonotypes rose in blood from baseline to 2 weeks post-radiation, then contracted by 4 weeks, suggesting transient expansion of tumor-resident clones.

With respect to this clone: No antigen is known for it. Base-call qualities are not available, and no considerably larger clone is one nucleotide away.

Sequences LNHDA (CDR1) and SQIVND (CDR2) are obtained from the germline V gene (reference sequence). Germline trimming: 5 bases from V, 5 bases from J; junction bases outside gene matches: 9. The CDR3 runs 16 residues from the cysteine to the phenylalanine. Only the CDR3 part of the read is kept: 48 bases, read in frame from the first base. What the time point label conveys for this sample: blood 2 weeks post-SBRT. What this sample's treatment or condition label stands for: 15 Gy SBRT to primary tumor, nephrectomy 4 weeks later. To follow tumor-enriched clonotypes, serial peripheral blood was collected from radiation-treated patients at baseline and at 2 weeks and 4 weeks after SBRT. All patients had renal cell carcinoma with clear cell pathology. Genomic DNA for TCR sequencing was prepared using the QIAamp DNA Blood Mini Kit (Qiagen). The analyses included just those samples that passed every quality control check.

TCR beta libraries were generated from genomic DNA with the immunoSEQ kit, following the manufacturer's recommendations. To prepare the libraries, a first multiplex PCR with proprietary primers was run, followed by a second PCR that added unique barcodes, and a bead cleanup was done after each round. Each sample batch included a kit-provided positive control reaction and a negative control reaction. The final libraries were assessed on an Agilent 4200 TapeStation D1000 ScreenTape, pooled by volume, and quantified by qPCR. An Illumina NextSeq500 fitted with a MidOutput 150-cycle cartridge performed the sequencing, running 156 Read1 cycles and 15 Index1 cycles with the kit's custom primers. The pooled library was loaded at 0.95 to 1 pM, with an approximately 19% PhiX control spiked in. Under the source paper's analysis protocol: The vendor-processed data were analyzed in R, and a clonotype was defined as all T cells that share the same CDR3 nucleotide sequence. For clone abundance analyses, frequencies were normalized to the 10,000 most abundant clones in each sample. Public T cell clones, averaging fewer than five per sample, were removed before analysis. A difference in abundance of at least 32-fold between compartments was used to define tumor-enriched and baseline blood-enriched clonotypes. A beta-binomial differential abundance model was used to identify clonotypes that were expanded or contracted between blood time points. The Baroni-Urbani and Buser coefficient was used to measure tumor-blood repertoire similarity, and groups were compared with two-tailed Wilcoxon tests in R. What TCRdb holds here is the immuneACCESS table cut down to in-frame rearrangements. Part of the clones is not present; checked against another copy, under half of the missing clones reflect an unresolved V gene, and the others are unexplained. The DNA was the basis for D and trimming; V, J and clone size are from that table. Recorded for this sample are roughly 120,000 clones; 75% to 85% of them occurred a single time. The ten largest clones represent about 1.9% of the sample.

This sequence uses TRBV19 and TRBJ1-5, with 10 junctional bases fitting TRBD1. The TCR was taken from a woman aged 55-75 years with renal cell carcinoma. Source: blood, taken from a patient whose treatment included radiotherapy and nephrectomy. The CDR3 reads as follows: CASSSDRGRRHQPQHF. The DNA sequence is given as TGTGCCAGTAGTTCCGACAGGGGGCGACGGCATCAGCCCCAGCATTTT.